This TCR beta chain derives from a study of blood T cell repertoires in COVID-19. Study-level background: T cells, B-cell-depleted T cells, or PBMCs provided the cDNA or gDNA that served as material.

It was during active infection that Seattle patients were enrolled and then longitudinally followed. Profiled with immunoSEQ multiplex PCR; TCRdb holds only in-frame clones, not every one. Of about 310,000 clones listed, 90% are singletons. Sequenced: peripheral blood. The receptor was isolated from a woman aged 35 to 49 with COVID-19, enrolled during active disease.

The CDR3 protein is CASCEGQGGTKQYF. The CDR3 DNA is TGTGCCAGTTGTGAGGGACAGGGGGGGACAAAGCAGTACTTC. This chain uses TRBV19 with TRBJ2-7; 11 nucleotides align to TRBD1. CDR3 size: 14 residues. Trimming removed 8 bases from V and 8 bases from J; junction bases left unmatched: 11. Per the germline V gene, CDR1 is LNHDA and CDR2 is SQIVND (reference sequence). Full variable domain (missing parts from reference TRBV19 and TRBJ2-7): DGGITQSPKYLFRKEGQNVTLSCEQNLNHDAMYWYRQDPGQGLRLIYYSQIVNDFQKGDIAEGYSVSREKKESFPLTVTSAQKNPTAFYLCASCEGQGGTKQYFGPGTRLTVT.